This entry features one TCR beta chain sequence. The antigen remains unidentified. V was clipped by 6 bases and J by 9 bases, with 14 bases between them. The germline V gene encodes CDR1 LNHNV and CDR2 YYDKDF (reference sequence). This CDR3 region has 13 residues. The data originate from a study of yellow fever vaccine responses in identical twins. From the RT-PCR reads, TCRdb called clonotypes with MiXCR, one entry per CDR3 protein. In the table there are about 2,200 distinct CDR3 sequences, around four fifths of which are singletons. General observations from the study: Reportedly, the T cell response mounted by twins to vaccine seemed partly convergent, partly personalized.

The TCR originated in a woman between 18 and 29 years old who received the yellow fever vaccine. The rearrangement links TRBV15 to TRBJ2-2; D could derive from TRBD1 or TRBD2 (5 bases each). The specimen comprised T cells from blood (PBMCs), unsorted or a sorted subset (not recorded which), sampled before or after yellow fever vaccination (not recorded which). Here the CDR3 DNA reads TGTGCCACCAGGCTCGGGGCGAGCAGGGAGCTGTTTTTT. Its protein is CATRLGASRELFF.